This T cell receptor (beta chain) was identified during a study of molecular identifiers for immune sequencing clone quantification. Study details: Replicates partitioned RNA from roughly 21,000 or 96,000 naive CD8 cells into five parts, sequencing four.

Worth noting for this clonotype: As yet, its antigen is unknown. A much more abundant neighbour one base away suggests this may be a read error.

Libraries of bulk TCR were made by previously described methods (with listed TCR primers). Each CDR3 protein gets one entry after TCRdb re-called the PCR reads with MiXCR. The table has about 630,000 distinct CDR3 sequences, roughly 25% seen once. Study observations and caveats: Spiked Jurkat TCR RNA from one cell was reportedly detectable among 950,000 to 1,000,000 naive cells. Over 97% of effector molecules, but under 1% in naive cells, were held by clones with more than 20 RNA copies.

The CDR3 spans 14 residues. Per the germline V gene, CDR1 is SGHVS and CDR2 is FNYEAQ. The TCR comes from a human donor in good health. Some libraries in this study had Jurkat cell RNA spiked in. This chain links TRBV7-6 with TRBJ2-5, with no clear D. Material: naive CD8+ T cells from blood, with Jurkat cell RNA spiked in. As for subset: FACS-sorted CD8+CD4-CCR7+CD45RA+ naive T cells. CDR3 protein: CASRAPRYQEPQYF. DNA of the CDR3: TGTGCCAGCAGGGCCCCGCGGTACCAAGAGCCCCAGTACTTC.